The sequence of this T cell receptor beta chain was determined in a study of blood T cell repertoires in COVID-19. The wider study: Spain, Italy and the United States supplied samples that represented acute and convalescent COVID-19.

Profiling relied on immunoSEQ multiplex PCR, and the TCRdb table lists in-frame clones only, not all of them. The sample consists of over 400,000 clones, 70% to 90% of them appearing once. CDR3 length: 12 residues. V was cut by 4 bases and J by 3 bases, with 6 bases left in between. The germline V gene has CDR1 MNHEY and CDR2 SVGAGI. Specimen: peripheral blood. The source of this sequence is a human donor in a cohort sampled during active COVID-19. This chain connects TRBV6-5 to TRBJ1-1; D gene ambiguous. The CDR3 loop is CASSSPYTEAFF. CDR3 bases: TGTGCCAGCAGTTCCCCCTACACTGAAGCTTTCTTT.